This T cell receptor beta chain came from a study of control samples from healthy donors and cancer patients (dated by TCRdb to the early 2020s). Taken from the germline V gene, the CDR1 and CDR2 loops are KGHSH and LQKENI. From the cysteine through the phenylalanine, the CDR3 covers 14 amino acids. This entry keeps only the CDR3 DNA: 42 bases, framed from base 1. V and J are truncated by 8 bases and 3 bases respectively, leaving an intervening sequence of 13 bases. As for this clone: Its binding antigen is unknown. Base-call qualities are not available, and no considerably larger clone is one nucleotide away.

Library creation used the immunoSEQ multiplex PCR assay. TCRdb holds this immuneACCESS table with in-frame rearrangements only. Some clones are missing; in checked studies, unresolved V genes explain under half, and the rest has no known cause. In all, the sample holds about 130,000 clones, and around 90% of those were seen once. The biggest ten clones account for less than 2.5% of the sample. Sequencing was carried out using blood. The origin of this receptor is a man between 18 and 35 years old in good health. The chain is encoded by TRBV18 joined to TRBJ2-2, with an unclear D gene assignment. The bases are TGTGCCAGCCGGAAGGACGGATACACCGGGGAGCTGTTTTTT. Its translation is CASRKDGYTGELFF.